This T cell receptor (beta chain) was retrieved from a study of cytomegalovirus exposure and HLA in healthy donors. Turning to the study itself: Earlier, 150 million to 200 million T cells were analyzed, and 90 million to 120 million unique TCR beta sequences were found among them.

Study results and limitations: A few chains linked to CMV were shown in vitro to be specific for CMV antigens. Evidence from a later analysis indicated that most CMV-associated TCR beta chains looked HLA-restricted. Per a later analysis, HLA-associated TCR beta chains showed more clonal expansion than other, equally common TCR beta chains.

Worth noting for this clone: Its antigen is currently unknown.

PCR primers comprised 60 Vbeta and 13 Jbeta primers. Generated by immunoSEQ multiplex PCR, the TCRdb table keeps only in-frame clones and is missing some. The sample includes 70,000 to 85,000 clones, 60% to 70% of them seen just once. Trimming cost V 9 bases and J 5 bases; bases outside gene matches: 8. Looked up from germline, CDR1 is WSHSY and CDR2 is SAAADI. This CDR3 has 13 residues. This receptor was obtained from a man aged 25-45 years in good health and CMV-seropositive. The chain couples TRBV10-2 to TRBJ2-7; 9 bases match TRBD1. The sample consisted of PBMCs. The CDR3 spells CASSGQGWNEQYF. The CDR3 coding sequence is TGCGCCAGTTCGGGACAGGGTTGGAACGAGCAGTACTTC.